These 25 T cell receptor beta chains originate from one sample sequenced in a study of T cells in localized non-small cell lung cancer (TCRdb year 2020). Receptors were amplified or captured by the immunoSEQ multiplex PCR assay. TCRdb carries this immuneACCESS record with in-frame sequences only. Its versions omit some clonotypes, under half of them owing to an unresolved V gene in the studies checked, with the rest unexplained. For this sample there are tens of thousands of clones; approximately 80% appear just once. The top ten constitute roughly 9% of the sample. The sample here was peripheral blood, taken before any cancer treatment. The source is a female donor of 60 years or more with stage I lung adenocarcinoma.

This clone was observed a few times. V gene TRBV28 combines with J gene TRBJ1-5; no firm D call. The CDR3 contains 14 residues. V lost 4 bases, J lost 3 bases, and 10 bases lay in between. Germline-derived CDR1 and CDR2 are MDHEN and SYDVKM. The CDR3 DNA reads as TGTGCCAGCAGTTCCAGGAACCCCAATCAGCCCCAGCATTTT. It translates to CASSSRNPNQPQHF. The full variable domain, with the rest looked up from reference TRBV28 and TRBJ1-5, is DVKVTQSSRYLVKRTGEKVFLECVQDMDHENMFWYRQDPGLGLRLIYFSYDVKMKEKGDIPEGYSVSREKKERFSLILESASTNQTSMYLCASSSRNPNQPQHFGDGTRLSIL.

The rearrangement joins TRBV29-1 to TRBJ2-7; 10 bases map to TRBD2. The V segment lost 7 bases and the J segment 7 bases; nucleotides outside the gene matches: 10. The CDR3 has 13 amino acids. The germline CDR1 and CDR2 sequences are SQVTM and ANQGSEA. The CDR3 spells CSGGTSASGEQYF. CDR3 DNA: TGCAGCGGCGGGACTAGCGCGTCTGGGGAGCAGTACTTC.

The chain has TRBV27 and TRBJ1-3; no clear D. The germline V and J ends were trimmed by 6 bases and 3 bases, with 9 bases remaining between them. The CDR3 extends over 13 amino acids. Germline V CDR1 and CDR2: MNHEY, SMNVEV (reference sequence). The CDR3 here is CASSSSIGNTIYF. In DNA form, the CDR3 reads TGTGCCAGCAGCTCATCAATTGGAAACACCATATATTTT.

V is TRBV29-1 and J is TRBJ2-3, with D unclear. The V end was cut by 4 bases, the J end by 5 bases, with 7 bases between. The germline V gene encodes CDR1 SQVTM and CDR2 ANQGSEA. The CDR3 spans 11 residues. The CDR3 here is CSVGVGDTQYF. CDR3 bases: TGCAGCGTTGGAGTTGGAGATACGCAGTATTTT.

The CDR3 region is CASSLDIGADSGNQPQHF. CDR3 bases: TGTGCCAGCAGCTTAGATATAGGCGCGGACAGTGGCAATCAGCCCCAGCATTTT. The V and J genes are TRBV11-2 and TRBJ1-5; a weak D match, TRBD1 (6 bases). Germline CDR1 reads SGHAT; CDR2 reads FQNNGV. V lost 0 bases to trimming and J lost 2 bases, with 17 bases between them. CDR3 length: 18 amino acids.

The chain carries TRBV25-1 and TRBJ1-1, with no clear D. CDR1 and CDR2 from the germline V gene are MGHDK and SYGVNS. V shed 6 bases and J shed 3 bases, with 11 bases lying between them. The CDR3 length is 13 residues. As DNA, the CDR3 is TGTGCCAGCAGGGGCGTGGGGTACACTGAAGCTTTCTTT. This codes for CASRGVGYTEAFF.

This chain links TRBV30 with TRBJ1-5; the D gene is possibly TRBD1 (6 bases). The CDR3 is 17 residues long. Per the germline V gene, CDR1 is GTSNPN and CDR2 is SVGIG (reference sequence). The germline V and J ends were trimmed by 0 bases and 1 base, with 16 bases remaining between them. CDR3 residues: CAWSVGTSFRSNQPQHF. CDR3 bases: TGTGCCTGGAGTGTAGGGACATCCTTTCGAAGCAATCAGCCCCAGCATTTT.

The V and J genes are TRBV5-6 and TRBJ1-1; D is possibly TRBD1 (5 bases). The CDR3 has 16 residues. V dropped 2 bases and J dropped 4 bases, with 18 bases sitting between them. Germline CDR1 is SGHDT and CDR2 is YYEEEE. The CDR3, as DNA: TGTGCCAGCAGCTTCTACGGGCTCCGGGGCGGCACTGAAGCTTTCTTT. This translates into CASSFYGLRGGTEAFF. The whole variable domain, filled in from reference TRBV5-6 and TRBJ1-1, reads DAGVTQSPTHLIKTRGQQVTLRCSPKSGHDTVSWYQQALGQGPQFIFQYYEEEERQRGNFPDRFSGHQFPNYSSELNVNALLLGDSALYLCASSFYGLRGGTEAFFGQGTRLTVV.

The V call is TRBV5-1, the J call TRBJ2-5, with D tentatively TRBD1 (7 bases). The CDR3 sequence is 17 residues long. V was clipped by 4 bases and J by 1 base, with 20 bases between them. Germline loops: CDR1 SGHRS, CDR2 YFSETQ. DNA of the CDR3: TGCGCCAGCAGCCCGCGAGGGGGGACAGTGGCCCAAGAGACCCAGTACTTC. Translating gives CASSPRGGTVAQETQYF. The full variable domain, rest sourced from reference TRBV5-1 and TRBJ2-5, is KAGVTQTPRYLIKTRGQQVTLSCSPISGHRSVSWYQQTPGQGLQFLFEYFSETQRNKGNFPGRFSGRQFSNSRSEMNVSTLELGDSALYLCASSPRGGTVAQETQYFGPGTRLLVL.

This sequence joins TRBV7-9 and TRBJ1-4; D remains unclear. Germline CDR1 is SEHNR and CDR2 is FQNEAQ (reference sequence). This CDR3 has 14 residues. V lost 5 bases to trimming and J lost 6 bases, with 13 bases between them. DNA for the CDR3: TGTGCCAGCAGCCGACTAATAGGCGATGAAAAACTGTTTTTT. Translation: CASSRLIGDEKLFF.

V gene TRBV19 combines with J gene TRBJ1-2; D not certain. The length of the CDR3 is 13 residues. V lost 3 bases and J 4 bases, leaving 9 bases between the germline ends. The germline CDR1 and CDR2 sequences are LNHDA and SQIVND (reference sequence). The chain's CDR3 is CASSMMGFYGYTF. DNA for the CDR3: TGTGCCAGTAGTATGATGGGGTTCTATGGCTACACCTTC.

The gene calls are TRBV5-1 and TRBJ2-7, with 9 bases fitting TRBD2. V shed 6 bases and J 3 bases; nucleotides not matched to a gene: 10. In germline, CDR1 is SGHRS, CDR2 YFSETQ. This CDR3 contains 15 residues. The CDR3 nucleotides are TGCGCCAGCACCCCTGGGCTAGCGGGGTTCTACGAGCAGTACTTC. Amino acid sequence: CASTPGLAGFYEQYF.

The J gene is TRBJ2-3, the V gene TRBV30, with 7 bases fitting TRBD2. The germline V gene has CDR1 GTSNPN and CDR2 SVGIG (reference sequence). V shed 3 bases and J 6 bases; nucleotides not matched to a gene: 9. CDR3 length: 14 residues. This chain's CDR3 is CAWRVAGSPDTQYF. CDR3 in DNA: TGTGCCTGGAGAGTAGCGGGCAGCCCCGATACGCAGTATTTT.

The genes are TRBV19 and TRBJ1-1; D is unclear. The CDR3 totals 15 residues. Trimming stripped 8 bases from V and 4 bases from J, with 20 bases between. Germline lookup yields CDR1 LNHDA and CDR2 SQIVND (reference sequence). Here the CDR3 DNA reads TGTGCCAGTCACAAGCTTGGCAGGCTGGGCACTGAAGCTTTCTTT. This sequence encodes CASHKLGRLGTEAFF. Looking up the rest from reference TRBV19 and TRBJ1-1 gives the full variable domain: DGGITQSPKYLFRKEGQNVTLSCEQNLNHDAMYWYRQDPGQGLRLIYYSQIVNDFQKGDIAEGYSVSREKKESFPLTVTSAQKNPTAFYLCASHKLGRLGTEAFFGQGTRLTVV.

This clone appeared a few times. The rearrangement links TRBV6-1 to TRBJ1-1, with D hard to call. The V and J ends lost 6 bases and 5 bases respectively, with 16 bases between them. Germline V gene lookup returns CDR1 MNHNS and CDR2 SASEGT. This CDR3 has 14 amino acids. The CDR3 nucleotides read TGTGCCAGCAGGGACGGACGGGGAACGACTGAAGCTTTCTTT. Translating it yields CASRDGRGTTEAFF.

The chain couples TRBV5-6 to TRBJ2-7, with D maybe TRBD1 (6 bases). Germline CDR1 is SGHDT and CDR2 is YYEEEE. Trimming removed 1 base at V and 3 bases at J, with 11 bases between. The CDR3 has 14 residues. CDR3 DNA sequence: TGTGCCAGCAGCTTGCAGGGGCTTCTCTACGAGCAGTACTTC. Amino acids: CASSLQGLLYEQYF.

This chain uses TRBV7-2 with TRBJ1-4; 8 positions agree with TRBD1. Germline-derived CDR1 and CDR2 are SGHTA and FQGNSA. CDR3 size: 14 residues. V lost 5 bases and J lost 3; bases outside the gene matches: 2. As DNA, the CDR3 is TGTGCCAGCAGCCCGGACAGGGCTAATGAAAAACTGTTTTTT. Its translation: CASSPDRANEKLFF.

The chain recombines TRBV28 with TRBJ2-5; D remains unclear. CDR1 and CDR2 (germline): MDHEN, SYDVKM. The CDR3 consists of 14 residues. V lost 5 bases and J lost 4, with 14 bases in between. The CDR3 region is CASSPSGPGETQYF. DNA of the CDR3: TGTGCCAGCAGTCCCTCCGGCCCCGGAGAGACCCAGTACTTC.

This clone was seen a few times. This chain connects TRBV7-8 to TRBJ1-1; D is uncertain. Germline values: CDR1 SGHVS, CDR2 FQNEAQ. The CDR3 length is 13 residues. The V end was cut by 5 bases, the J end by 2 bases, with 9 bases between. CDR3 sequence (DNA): TGTGCCAGCAGCCCCGCCGGAAACACTGAAGCTTTCTTT. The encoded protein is CASSPAGNTEAFF.

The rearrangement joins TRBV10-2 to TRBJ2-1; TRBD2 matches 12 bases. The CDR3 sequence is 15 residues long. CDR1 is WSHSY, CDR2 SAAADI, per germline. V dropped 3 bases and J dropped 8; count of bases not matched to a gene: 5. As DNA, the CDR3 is TGCGCCAGCAGTGAACTAGCGGGGGGCATGGATGAGCAGTTCTTC. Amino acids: CASSELAGGMDEQFF.

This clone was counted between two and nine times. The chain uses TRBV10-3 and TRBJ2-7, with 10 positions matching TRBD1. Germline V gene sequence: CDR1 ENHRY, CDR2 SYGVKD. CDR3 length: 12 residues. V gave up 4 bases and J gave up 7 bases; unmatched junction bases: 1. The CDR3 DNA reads TGTGCCATCAGTGGGACAGGGGGGGAGCAGTACTTC. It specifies CAISGTGGEQYF.

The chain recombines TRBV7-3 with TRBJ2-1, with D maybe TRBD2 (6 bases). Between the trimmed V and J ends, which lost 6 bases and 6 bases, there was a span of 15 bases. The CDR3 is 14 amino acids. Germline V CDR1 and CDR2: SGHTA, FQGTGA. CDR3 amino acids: CASSPEGLFNEQFF. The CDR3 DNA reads TGTGCCAGCAGTCCGGAGGGCCTGTTCAATGAGCAGTTCTTC.

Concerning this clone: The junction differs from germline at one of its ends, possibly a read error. CDR3 DNA sequence: TGTGCCAGCAGCTTGGCCGGGCAGACCGATAGGATAGCAAACTTC. As protein: CASSLAGQTDRIANF. This sequence joins TRBV5-5 and TRBJ2-7; no definite D call. Per the germline V gene, CDR1 is SGHKS and CDR2 is YYEKEE (reference sequence). This CDR3 has 15 amino acids.

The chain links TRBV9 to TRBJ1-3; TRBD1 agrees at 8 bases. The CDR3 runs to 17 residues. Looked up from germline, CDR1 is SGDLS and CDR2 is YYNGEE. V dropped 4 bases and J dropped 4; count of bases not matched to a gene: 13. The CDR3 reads CASSSLKQGGYGNTIYF. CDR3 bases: TGTGCCAGCAGCTCCCTTAAACAGGGGGGGTACGGAAACACCATATATTTT.

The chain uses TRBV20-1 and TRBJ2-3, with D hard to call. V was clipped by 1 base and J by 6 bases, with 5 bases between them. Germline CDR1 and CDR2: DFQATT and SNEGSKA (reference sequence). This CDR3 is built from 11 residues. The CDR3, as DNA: TGCAGTGCTAGAGTAACGGATACGCAGTATTTT. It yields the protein CSARVTDTQYF.